A selection of T cell receptor beta chains follows, all from one sample in a study of blood T cell repertoires in COVID-19. This table comes from immunoSEQ multiplex PCR, and its TCRdb copy is limited to in-frame clones, with some not included. The table includes around 270,000 clones, about 89% detected once. Sequenced material: peripheral blood. All receptors derive from a man in his thirties or forties with acute or convalescent COVID-19. Each CDR3 is given with its conserved first and last residue. D genes are given only for firm matches. Clone size appears in some rows only: once, few, many, or a class for an expanded clone.

V	D	J	size	DNA	CDR3
TRBV2	.	TRBJ1-1	.	TGTGCCAGCAGTGTGTCGTTTTCGGCTTTCTTT	CASSVSFSAFF
TRBV19	.	TRBJ2-1	.	TGTGCCAGTAGTATGTGGGGAGCTGGCTACAATGAGCAGTTCTTC	CASSMWGAGYNEQFF
TRBV28	TRBD2	TRBJ2-7	.	TGTGCCAGCATTAGCGGGAGCTACTACGAGCAGTACTTC	CASISGSYYEQYF
TRBV7-2	.	TRBJ2-7	few	TGTGCCAGCAGCTTTCTAGGCCTGGTAAACGAGCAGTACTTC	CASSFLGLVNEQYF
TRBV3-1/TRBV3-2	.	TRBJ2-5	.	TGTGCCAGCAGCCAAGAATCTAGTTGGAGGGAGACCCAGTACTTC	CASSQESSWRETQYF
TRBV11-1	TRBD2	TRBJ2-3	.	TGTGCCAGCAGCTCCAAGACTAGCGGAAGCACAGATACGCAGTATTTT	CASSSKTSGSTDTQYF
TRBV4-1	TRBD1	TRBJ1-4	few	TGCGCCAGCAGCCCCCACCGGAGGGGGCTTGGGGAAAAACTGTTTTTT	CASSPHRRGLGEKLFF
TRBV2	.	TRBJ2-4	.	TGTGCCAGCGGAGGGTTTAACATTCAGTACTTC	CASGGFNIQYF
TRBV4-1	.	TRBJ1-3	.	TGCGCCAGCAGTGTTAACAGGTTCTCTGGAAACACCATATATTTT	CASSVNRFSGNTIYF
TRBV5-6	.	TRBJ2-3	.	TGTGCCAGCAGCGCCCGGGTCAGCTATTCGGATACGCAGTATTTT	CASSARVSYSDTQYF
TRBV6-6	TRBD1	TRBJ2-5	.	TGTGCCAGCAGCCTCAGCAGGGGGCAAGAGACCCAGTACTTC	CASSLSRGQETQYF
TRBV5-4	TRBD1	TRBJ1-2	.	TGTGCCAGCAGCGAGGGACAGGGGGCGCTTTCTCACACCTTC	CASSEGQGALSHTF
TRBV6-5	.	TRBJ2-4	.	TGTGCCAGCAGTTACTCTAAACACGTAGCCAAAAACATTCAGTACTTC	CASSYSKHVAKNIQYF
TRBV7-8	.	TRBJ2-7	.	TGTGCCAGCAGCTTAATTGCGGAGGGTCGGTCCGAGCAGTACTTC	CASSLIAEGRSEQYF
TRBV28	TRBD1	TRBJ1-5	.	TGTGCCAGCATTACAGGGGGGAATCAGCCCCAGCATTTT	CASITGGNQPQHF
TRBV25-1	TRBD2	TRBJ2-1	.	TGTGCCAGCAGTGAATATGGGGCTAGCGGACCAAGGAATGAGCAGTTCTTC	CASSEYGASGPRNEQFF
TRBV5-1	.	TRBJ1-3	.	TGCGCCAGCACCCTGGTGGGAGGCTCTGGAAACACCATATATTTT	CASTLVGGSGNTIYF
TRBV3-1/TRBV3-2	.	TRBJ2-2	.	TGTGCCAGCAGAGGGCGGGGAACCGGGGAGCTGTTTTTT	CASRGRGTGELFF
TRBV27	TRBD2	TRBJ2-1	.	TGTGCCAGCAGTTTTCGACTAGCGGGAGGTAATGAGCAGTTCTTC	CASSFRLAGGNEQFF
TRBV28	.	TRBJ2-2	.	TGTGCCAGCACCGCCTGGGGGGTCGGCGGGGAGCTGTTTTTT	CASTAWGVGGELFF
TRBV11-2	.	TRBJ1-1	.	TGTGCCAGCAGCTCACAGGGAACCACTGAAGCTTTCTTT	CASSSQGTTEAFF
TRBV12-2	.	TRBJ2-2	.	TGTGCAAGTCGCTTGCAGCGGGAGGGCCTGTCGGAGACCGGGGAGCTGTTTTTT	CASRLQREGLSETGELFF
TRBV29-1	.	TRBJ1-4	.	TGCAGCGGTAGGGGGAGTAGGACTAATGAAAAACTGTTTTTT	CSGRGSRTNEKLFF
TRBV6-5	.	TRBJ1-1	.	TGTGCCAGCAGCCCCCCCCGGGGAACCACTGAAGCTTTCTTT	CASSPPRGTTEAFF
TRBV29-1	.	TRBJ1-1	.	TGCAGCGTTGAGTCGCGAACCATGAACACTGAAGCTTTCTTT	CSVESRTMNTEAFF
TRBV7-9	.	TRBJ2-5	.	TGTGCCAGCAGCTCTACCTATCTTAAAGAGACCCAGTACTTC	CASSSTYLKETQYF
TRBV27	.	TRBJ1-1	.	TGTGCCAGCAGTTTAACTGGGAACACTGAAGCTTTCTTT	CASSLTGNTEAFF
TRBV7-9	.	TRBJ1-1	.	TGTGCCAGCAGCCCCTACAGAGAAATGAACACTGAAGCTTTCTTT	CASSPYREMNTEAFF
TRBV5-1	.	TRBJ1-1	.	TGCGCCAGCAGCTTGGGACAGATAACTTTCTTT	CASSLGQITFF